A selection of T cell receptor beta chains follows, all from one sample in a study of T-cell memory formation after mild COVID-19. TCRdb reanalysed the 5' RACE reads using MiXCR and keeps one entry per CDR3 protein. The table shows 130,000 to 150,000 distinct CDR3 sequences, with approximately 5.7% occurring only once. The sample comprised PBMCs or a T cell subset sorted from them (not recorded which). The receptors come from an adult woman who had mild COVID-19 (a few samples of this study predate the infection). Cell type and time point are not known. Each CDR3 is given with its conserved first and last residue.

V gene: TRBV24-1
J gene: TRBJ1-2
CDR3 protein: CATSDAGQVPNGYTF

V gene: TRBV15
J gene: TRBJ2-1
CDR3 protein: CATSREREVVGYEQFF

V gene: TRBV2
J gene: TRBJ2-3
CDR3 protein: CASGRGSTDTHYF

V gene: TRBV6-1
J gene: TRBJ2-7
CDR3 protein: CASSPQGTGAYEQYF

V gene: TRBV20-1
J gene: TRBJ2-2
CDR3 protein: CSARRTGWAGELFF

V gene: TRBV5-1
J gene: TRBJ2-5
CDR3 protein: CASSLTGVETQYF

V gene: TRBV7-9
J gene: TRBJ2-7
CDR3 protein: CASPPSAPGGSSYEQYF

V gene: TRBV29-1
J gene: TRBJ2-2
CDR3 protein: CSVDRSNTGELFF

V gene: TRBV5-1
J gene: TRBJ2-3
CDR3 protein: CASSSQGPRTDTQYF

V gene: TRBV2
J gene: TRBJ2-7
CDR3 protein: CASSSQGRAYEQYF

V gene: TRBV12-5
J gene: TRBJ1-6
CDR3 protein: CASGSQGAPAFGSPLHF

V gene: TRBV7-9
J gene: TRBJ2-2
CDR3 protein: CASSLTPTGELFF

V gene: TRBV4-1
J gene: TRBJ1-2
CDR3 protein: CASSQGYRGPSDGYTF

V gene: TRBV12-3/TRBV12-4
J gene: TRBJ1-1
CDR3 protein: CASSLGQETEAFF

V gene: TRBV30
J gene: TRBJ2-3
CDR3 protein: CAWSVLNGARTQYF

V gene: TRBV7-6
J gene: TRBJ2-5
CDR3 protein: CASGNKETQYF

V gene: TRBV28
J gene: TRBJ2-3
CDR3 protein: CASSFGGLVSGADTQYF

V gene: TRBV20-1
J gene: TRBJ2-1
CDR3 protein: CSVRREGLYEQFF

V gene: TRBV7-9
J gene: TRBJ2-1
CDR3 protein: CASSPSSFQGHEQFF

V gene: TRBV24-1
J gene: TRBJ2-3
CDR3 protein: CATSPWGSSADTQYF

V gene: TRBV5-1
J gene: TRBJ1-2
CDR3 protein: CASSLALGGLDYGYTF

V gene: TRBV9
J gene: TRBJ2-1
CDR3 protein: CASSVEVAGYSYNEQFF

V gene: TRBV5-6
J gene: TRBJ2-1
CDR3 protein: CASSRLYSGTEQFF

V gene: TRBV25-1
J gene: TRBJ2-1
CDR3 protein: CASSEPRQGYNEQFF

V gene: TRBV4-2
J gene: TRBJ2-1
CDR3 protein: CASSQDLSDLEFF

V gene: TRBV5-1
J gene: TRBJ1-1
CDR3 protein: CASSLLMNTEAFF

V gene: TRBV20-1
J gene: TRBJ2-2
CDR3 protein: CSVPGGGITGELFF

V gene: TRBV2
J gene: TRBJ2-3
CDR3 protein: CASTARPLTDTQYF

V gene: TRBV7-9
J gene: TRBJ1-2
CDR3 protein: CASSSSAF

V gene: TRBV3-1
J gene: TRBJ1-1
CDR3 protein: CASSQPLNTEAFF

V gene: TRBV10-3
J gene: TRBJ1-2
CDR3 protein: CAISRDSTNYGYTF

V gene: TRBV2
J gene: TRBJ2-5
CDR3 protein: CASSNGLEVKTQYF

V gene: TRBV12-3/TRBV12-4
J gene: TRBJ2-3
CDR3 protein: CASSFLLGGGSTDTQYF